The sequence of this T cell receptor beta chain was determined in a study of blood T cell repertoires in COVID-19. Study at large: Sites across the United States, Italy and Spain contributed samples from acute and convalescent COVID-19. T cells, B-cell-depleted T cells, or PBMCs provided the cDNA or gDNA that served as material.

Recovery meant two consecutive negative NP/OP PCR tests, professional clearance, or resolved symptoms. V was clipped by 4 bases and J by 5 bases, with 14 bases between them. The CDR3 loop spans 15 amino acids. Germline loops: CDR1 KGHDR, CDR2 SFDVKD. Profiled with immunoSEQ multiplex PCR; TCRdb holds only in-frame clones, not every one. The sample shows 110,000 to 150,000 clones, around 87% of them seen only once. The sample taken for sequencing was PBMCs or T cells enriched from blood (not recorded which). This receptor was obtained from a man in his sixties who had recovered from COVID-19. The gene calls are TRBV24-1 and TRBJ1-5; no clear D gene. The DNA of the CDR3 is TGTGCCACCAGTGACCTAGTGTTCGGGGATCAGCCCCAGCATTTT. This encodes CATSDLVFGDQPQHF.